This T cell receptor (beta chain) was sequenced for a study of OX40 agonist ivuxolimab in advanced cancers. Study details: Patients in the trial were receiving intravenous ivuxolimab every 2 weeks, at doses of 0.01 to 10 mg/kg.

The table came from immunoSEQ multiplex PCR; TCRdb's copy has only in-frame clones and leaves some out. The sample has approximately 70,000 clones; approximately 90% are singletons. Trimming removed 0 bases from V and 2 bases from J; junction bases left unmatched: 4. There are 14 residues in the CDR3. The germline V gene has CDR1 GTSNPN and CDR2 SVGIG (reference sequence). This chain connects TRBV30 to TRBJ2-7; 7 nucleotides align to TRBD2. The TCR was taken from an adult with an advanced solid tumor such as melanoma, head and neck, liver or kidney cancer. The sample in question was CD4+ or CD8+ T cells sorted from blood, obtained in a trial of the OX40 agonist ivuxolimab. CDR3 sequence reads: CAWSVWGGTYEQYF. The CDR3 DNA is TGTGCCTGGAGTGTATGGGGGGGTACCTACGAGCAGTACTTC.